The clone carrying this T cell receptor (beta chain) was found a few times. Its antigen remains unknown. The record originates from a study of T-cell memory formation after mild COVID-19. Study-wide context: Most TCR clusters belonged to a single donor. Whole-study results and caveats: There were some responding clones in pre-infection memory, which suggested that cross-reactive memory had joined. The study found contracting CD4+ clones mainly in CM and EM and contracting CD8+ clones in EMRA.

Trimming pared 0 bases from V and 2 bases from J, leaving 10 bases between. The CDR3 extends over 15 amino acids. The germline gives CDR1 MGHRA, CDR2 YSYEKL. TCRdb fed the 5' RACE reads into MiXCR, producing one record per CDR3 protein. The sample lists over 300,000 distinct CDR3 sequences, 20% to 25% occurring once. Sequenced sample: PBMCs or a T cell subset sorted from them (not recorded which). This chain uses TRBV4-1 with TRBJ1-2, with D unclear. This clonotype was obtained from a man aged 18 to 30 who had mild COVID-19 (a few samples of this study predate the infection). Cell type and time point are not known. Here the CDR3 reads CASSQDLRENYGYTF. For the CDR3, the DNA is TGCGCCAGCAGCCAAGATCTGCGGGAGAACTATGGCTACACCTTC.